This T cell receptor (beta chain) was sequenced for a study of neurological immune-mediated disorders. This clonotype was seen many times. Its antigen is as yet unknown. Time point described: longitudinal time-point 1 (baseline). Overall study findings and caveats: Multiple sclerosis patients had less TCR clonal expansion than even healthy controls, unlike HTLV-1-associated myelopathy. Private repertoires in all groups were suggested by the absence of shared CDR3 amino acid sequences among expanded clones across subjects.

The making of cDNA relied on 5'RACE with 10-nucleotide random UMIs. TCRdb analysed the 5' RACE reads with MiXCR anew, one entry per CDR3 protein. The sample includes 60,000 to 90,000 distinct CDR3 sequences, about a tenth seen only once; the top ten take approximately 9.6%. CDR1 is MNHEY and CDR2 is SVGEGT in the germline V gene. Trimming removed 0 bases from V and 5 bases from J, with 7 bases in between. The CDR3 length is 14 residues. The rearrangement links TRBV6-2 or TRBV6-3 to TRBJ2-2; no firm D call. This receptor was identified in a man aged 30-40 years in good health. The sample taken for sequencing was PBMCs. CDR3 amino acids: CASSYSAETGELFF. The CDR3 DNA reads as TGTGCCAGCAGTTACTCGGCAGAAACCGGGGAGCTGTTTTTT.